This T cell receptor beta chain was sequenced in a study of T-cell memory formation after mild COVID-19. Germline lookup yields CDR1 MNHEY and CDR2 SVGAGI. The CDR3 extends over 15 amino acids. V lost 3 bases and J lost 0, with 9 bases in between. This clonotype has more than one count but fewer than ten. MiXCR was run by TCRdb on the 5' RACE reads, yielding one entry per CDR3 protein. Of over 450,000 distinct CDR3 sequences in the sample, around 21% were seen once. What was sequenced was PBMCs or a T cell subset sorted from them (not recorded which). This chain links TRBV6-5 with TRBJ2-4; no firm D call. This clonotype was obtained from an adult woman who had mild COVID-19 (a few samples of this study predate the infection). Cell type and time point are not known. The CDR3 DNA reads TGTGCCAGCAGTTATAGTTCGGGAGCCAAAAACATTCAGTACTTC. Translated: CASSYSSGAKNIQYF.